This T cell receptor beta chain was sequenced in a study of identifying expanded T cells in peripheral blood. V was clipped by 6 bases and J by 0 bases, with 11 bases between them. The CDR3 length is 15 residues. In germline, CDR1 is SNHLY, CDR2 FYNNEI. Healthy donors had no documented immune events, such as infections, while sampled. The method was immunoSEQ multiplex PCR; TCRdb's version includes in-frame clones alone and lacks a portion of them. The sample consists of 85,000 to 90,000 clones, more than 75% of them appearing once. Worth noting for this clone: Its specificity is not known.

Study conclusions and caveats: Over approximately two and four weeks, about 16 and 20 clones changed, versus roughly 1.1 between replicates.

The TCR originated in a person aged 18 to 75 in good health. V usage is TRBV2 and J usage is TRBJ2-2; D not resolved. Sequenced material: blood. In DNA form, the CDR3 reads TGTGCCAGCAGCAGCCGGATAGCGAACACCGGGGAGCTGTTTTTT. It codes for CASSSRIANTGELFF. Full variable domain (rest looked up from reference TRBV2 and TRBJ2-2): EPEVTQTPSHQVTQMGQEVILRCVPISNHLYFYWYRQILGQKVEFLVSFYNNEISEKSEIFDDQFSVERPDGSNFTLKIRSTKLEDSAMYFCASSSRIANTGELFFGEGSRLTVL.